This TCR beta chain was observed in a study of technical replicates of blood from several donors. Trimming took 0 bases from V and 4 from J, leaving 12 bases between them. The V gene's germline CDR1 is MNHEY and CDR2 SVGAGI. CDR3 length equals 16 residues. Assay used: immunoSEQ multiplex PCR; TCRdb lists only in-frame clones, some missing. The profile shows tens of thousands of clones, around 94% of them singletons. This chain connects TRBV6-5 to TRBJ2-2, with a possible D match to TRBD2 (6 bases). This clonotype was obtained from a human donor in good health. The sample taken for sequencing was T cells isolated from PBMCs. The CDR3 sequence: CASSYSGRGSTGELFF. Written as DNA, the CDR3 is TGTGCCAGCAGTTACTCAGGTCGGGGGAGCACCGGGGAGCTGTTTTTT.